The 18 T cell receptor beta chains reported below all come from one sample, sequenced in a study of T cell repertoires in cytomegalovirus infection. Their recognized antigens are unknown. TCRdb reprocessed the reads via MiXCR and lists one record per CDR3 protein. The sample has 200,000 to 250,000 distinct CDR3 sequences, approximately 40% seen once. This sample comprised CD8+ T cells from cultured PBMCs, obtained from culture after CMV antigen stimulation. These receptors were taken from a human donor in good health (CMV status not recorded). Some clones in this sample may be carry-over from other donors' samples.

This sequence joins TRBV27 and TRBJ2-5, with a weak D call TRBD1 (6 bases). Trimming left V 5 bases short and J 5 bases short, with 18 bases between. The length of the CDR3 is 15 residues. In germline, CDR1 is MNHEY, CDR2 SMNVEV (reference sequence). CDR3 in DNA: TGTGCCAGCAGTGCCTACAGGGATTTCCGGGAGACCCAGTACTTC. Translating it yields CASSAYRDFRETQYF.

The chain links TRBV7-9 to TRBJ1-2; TRBD1 is a possible D gene (5 bases). The CDR3 runs 12 residues. CDR1 SEHNR and CDR2 FQNEAQ come from the germline V gene (reference sequence). V lost 6 bases, J lost 8 bases, and 13 bases lay in between. The CDR3, as DNA: TGTGCCAGCAGTTTGGGGGGACCCGGCTACACCTTC. It is translated as CASSLGGPGYTF.

This clonotype was picked up many times. The V and J genes are TRBV20-1 and TRBJ2-3; 9 bases are a match to TRBD2. V lost 4 bases and J lost 4; bases outside the gene matches: 6. Per the germline V gene, CDR1 is DFQATT and CDR2 is SNEGSKA (reference sequence). CDR3 length: 14 residues. CDR3 region: CSAILAGLSDTQYF. The DNA of the CDR3 is TGCAGTGCTATCCTAGCGGGATTGTCAGATACGCAGTATTTT.

This clonotype was found many times. V and J are TRBV2 and TRBJ1-2; TRBD1 might be the D (5 bases). V was trimmed by 7 bases and J by 8 bases, leaving 23 bases between them. There are 15 residues in the CDR3. Germline CDR1 SNHLY, CDR2 FYNNEI. This chain's CDR3 is CASNDSLSQWGGYTF. The DNA for the CDR3 is TGTGCCAGCAATGACAGCCTCTCCCAATGGGGAGGCTACACCTTC.

In its sample, this clonotype was seen many times. V and J are TRBV7-3 and TRBJ1-1, with D possibly TRBD1 on 5 matching bases. CDR1 is SGHTA, CDR2 FQGTGA, per germline. V gave up 5 bases and J gave up 5 bases, with 21 bases separating them. The CDR3 contains 16 residues. The CDR3: CASSPSSLPGLTEAFF. The CDR3 nucleotides read TGTGCCAGCAGCCCCTCTTCCCTTCCAGGGTTAACTGAAGCTTTCTTT.

The chain employs TRBV7-9 and TRBJ1-3, with TRBD1 identical over 7 bases. CDR3 size: 16 residues. Trimming at V came to 4 bases and at J to 4 bases, leaving 10 bases not matched to a gene. Per the germline V gene, CDR1 is SEHNR and CDR2 is FQNEAQ (reference sequence). The CDR3 sequence is CASSSAQGGSGNTIYF. The DNA for the CDR3 is TGTGCCAGCAGCTCGGCGCAGGGGGGTTCCGGAAACACCATATATTTT.

V usage is TRBV10-3 and J usage is TRBJ1-2; D remains unclear. The CDR3 totals 16 residues. Germline values: CDR1 ENHRY, CDR2 SYGVKD. Trimming took 1 base from V and 6 from J, leaving 18 bases between them. DNA of the CDR3: TGTGCCATCAGTGAGTTAGTGAGCCCTACTGGGAATGGCTACACCTTC. This translates into CAISELVSPTGNGYTF.

V gene TRBV11-2 combines with J gene TRBJ1-6; no firm D call. V was cut by 6 bases and J by 7 bases, with 22 bases left in between. This CDR3 spans 17 amino acids. The V gene's germline CDR1 is SGHAT and CDR2 FQNNGV. In nucleotides, the CDR3 is TGTGCCAGCAGTCGTAAAGGCCCTGCTAGTAGGAATTCACCCCTCCACTTT. This sequence encodes CASSRKGPASRNSPLHF. Full variable domain (outside the CDR3, taken from reference TRBV11-2 and TRBJ1-6): EAGVAQSPRYKIIEKRQSVAFWCNPISGHATLYWYQQILGQGPKLLIQFQNNGVVDDSQLPKDRFSAERLKGVDSTLKIQPAKLEDSAVYLCASSRKGPASRNSPLHFGNGTRLTVT.

CDR3 DNA sequence: TGTGCCAGCAGCCAAGCTCCGGGACTAGCGGGGATATCTAGCACAGATACGCAGTATTTT. Translating gives CASSQAPGLAGISSTDTQYF. The J gene is TRBJ2-3, the V gene TRBV11-2, with 13 bases fitting TRBD2. The germline CDR1 and CDR2 sequences are SGHAT and FQNNGV. V was pared by 5 bases and J by 0 bases, with 14 bases of the junction left unmatched. CDR3 length: 20 amino acids.

This clonotype appeared many times. The chain couples TRBV7-9 to TRBJ2-1, with TRBD1 identical over 9 bases. Unmatched junction bases numbered 7, after V lost 5 bases and J lost 5 bases. Per germline, CDR1 SEHNR and CDR2 FQNEAQ (reference sequence). CDR3 length equals 15 residues. CDR3 loop: CASSLRDRDHNEQFF. As DNA, the CDR3 is TGTGCCAGCAGCCTCCGGGACAGGGACCACAATGAGCAGTTCTTC.

J is TRBJ2-5 and V is TRBV7-9; D gene unclear. The V gene's germline CDR1 is SEHNR and CDR2 FQNEAQ (reference sequence). Trimming took 1 base from V and 1 from J, leaving 7 bases between them. The CDR3 sequence is 14 residues long. Here the CDR3 reads CASSLGLGQETQYF. The DNA of the CDR3 is TGTGCCAGCAGCTTAGGGCTAGGCCAAGAGACCCAGTACTTC.

This clonotype was picked up a small number of times. This sequence joins TRBV7-9 and TRBJ2-3; TRBD2 is a possible D gene (5 bases). V was pared by 6 bases and J by 6 bases, with 13 bases between. Germline V lookup: CDR1 SEHNR, CDR2 FQNEAQ (reference sequence). The CDR3 loop spans 13 amino acids. In DNA form, the CDR3 reads TGTGCCAGCAGTAGGACTCCCACGGATACGCAGTATTTT. Translation gives CASSRTPTDTQYF.

This clonotype has only a few counts. V usage is TRBV4-1 and J usage is TRBJ2-3; TRBD2 is a possible D gene (5 bases). The germline V gene encodes CDR1 MGHRA and CDR2 YSYEKL. Deletions cut 0 bases from V and 4 bases from J, with 11 bases between. The CDR3 extends over 15 amino acids. CDR3 sequence: CASSQDTGSSDTQYF. CDR3 bases: TGCGCCAGCAGCCAAGATACGGGGAGTTCAGATACGCAGTATTTT.

This clonotype occurred a few times. The chain links TRBV7-2 to TRBJ2-5; D ambiguous. Germline loops: CDR1 SGHTA, CDR2 FQGNSA. Trimming took 2 bases from V and 5 from J, leaving 9 bases between them. CDR3 length: 13 residues. CDR3 region: CASSLNRDETQYF. The CDR3 coding sequence is TGTGCCAGCAGCTTAAATAGAGACGAGACCCAGTACTTC.

This clonotype has just a few counts. V usage is TRBV28 and J usage is TRBJ1-5; D unresolved. V gave up 5 bases and J gave up 5 bases, with 19 bases separating them. CDR1 and CDR2 (germline): MDHEN, SYDVKM. This CDR3 has 16 amino acids. CDR3 in DNA: TGTGCCAGCAGTACGAGGACGGCGACCCTCGATCAGCCCCAGCATTTT. It encodes CASSTRTATLDQPQHF.

This clonotype occurred a few times. The chain combines TRBV29-1 with TRBJ2-7; either TRBD1 or TRBD2 may fit D (5 bases each). The germline V gene has CDR1 SQVTM and CDR2 ANQGSEA. The V end was cut by 1 base, the J end by 3 bases, with 13 bases between. The CDR3 extends over 14 amino acids. The CDR3 is CSVEVGRVHYEQYF. Here the CDR3 DNA reads TGCAGCGTTGAAGTGGGGCGGGTTCACTACGAGCAGTACTTC.

The CDR3, as DNA: TGTGCCAGCACTCTCCAGTCAAGGGGGCGCGATGGCTACACCTTC. Amino acid sequence: CASTLQSRGRDGYTF. The chain carries TRBV28 and TRBJ1-2, with 7 bases identical to TRBD1. Germline CDR1 reads MDHEN; CDR2 reads SYDVKM. V dropped 7 bases and J dropped 6; count of bases not matched to a gene: 14. This CDR3 comprises 15 residues.

V and J are TRBV15 and TRBJ1-5, with D tentatively TRBD1 (5 bases). The V gene lost 4 bases and the J gene lost 0 bases, with 7 bases spanning the gap. Germline CDR1 and CDR2: LNHNV and YYDKDF (reference sequence). The CDR3 is 14 amino acids. The CDR3 bases are TGTGCCACCAGCAACAGGTATAGCAATCAGCCCCAGCATTTT. Amino acid sequence: CATSNRYSNQPQHF.